One sample yielded the 3 T cell receptor beta chains listed below, sequenced in a study of T cells in Graves' hyperthyroidism and ophthalmopathy. Template material for amplifying TCR beta CDR3 regions consisted of RNA transcripts. RT-PCR in the first round (using the HTBI primer set) targeted the TCR CDR3. Via MiXCR, TCRdb re-called the multiplex PCR reads, giving one row per CDR3 protein. The sample lists a few hundred thousand distinct CDR3 sequences; about 45% were seen once. The sample was peripheral blood or thyroid tissue (not recorded which). These receptors all stem from a woman aged 18-29 years with Graves' hyperthyroidism.

The V gene is TRBV12-5, the J gene TRBJ1-5, with D possibly matching TRBD1 (6 bases). This CDR3 has 16 amino acids. The germline V gene encodes CDR1 LGHNT and CDR2 FRNRAP. The ends were cut back, 5 bases at V and 3 bases at J, with 17 bases in the middle. The CDR3 bases are TGTGCTAGTGGTCTGATATTGGACAGAAACAATCAGCCCCAGCATTTT. Protein: CASGLILDRNNQPQHF.

As to this clonotype: A much more abundant neighbour one base away suggests this may be a read error. The chain uses TRBV7-2 and TRBJ1-5; no firm D call. Trimming cost V 8 bases and J 4 bases, with 9 bases left between them. Germline V gene data show CDR1 as SGHTA and CDR2 as FQGNSA. The CDR3 sequence is 12 residues long. CDR3 coding DNA: TGTGCCAGCGGCTCGAATAATCAGCCCCAGCATTTT. It is translated as CASGSNNQPQHF.

This clonotype showed up just once. Possible read error: a much larger clone is one base away. A read error is likely, as this CDR3 ends without the conserved phenylalanine or tryptophan. The chain couples TRBV7-2 to TRBJ1-1; D remains unclear. The CDR3 is 15 residues long. Trimming shortened V by 5 bases and J by 4 bases, and 17 bases separated the two germline ends. The germline CDR1 and CDR2 sequences are SGHTA and FQGNSA. Written as DNA, the CDR3 is TGTGCCAGCAGCATCGTCTACGGAGGGAGCACTGAAGCTTTCTCT. Protein product: CASSIVYGGSTEAFS.